This T cell receptor beta chain came from a study of cytomegalovirus exposure and HLA in healthy donors. Turning to the study itself: Clustering assigned about 80% of the 350 to 450 genotyped donors to the Caucasian-associated ancestry cluster.

This clone has just a few counts. Its matching antigen is unknown. The CDR3 is 15 residues long. V was clipped by 4 bases and J by 4 bases, with 17 bases between them. Germline loops: CDR1 SGHRS, CDR2 YFSETQ. Study-wide points: In a later analysis, TCR beta V- and J-gene trimming was associated with a missense DCLRE1C variant. Sequencing likely caused a cluster of highly shared sequence variants.

Primers included in the PCR were 60 Vbeta and 13 Jbeta primers. TCRdb keeps only in-frame clones here, not all; method: immunoSEQ multiplex PCR. The profile shows 150,000 to 200,000 clones, 9.5% of them singletons. This chain joins TRBV5-1 and TRBJ1-2, with D maybe TRBD1 (6 bases). The sequence derives from a young woman in good health and CMV-seropositive. The material sequenced was PBMCs. CDR3 sequence: CASSPNAGAGYGYTF. CDR3 sequence (DNA): TGCGCCAGCAGCCCGAATGCAGGGGCGGGCTATGGCTACACCTTC.